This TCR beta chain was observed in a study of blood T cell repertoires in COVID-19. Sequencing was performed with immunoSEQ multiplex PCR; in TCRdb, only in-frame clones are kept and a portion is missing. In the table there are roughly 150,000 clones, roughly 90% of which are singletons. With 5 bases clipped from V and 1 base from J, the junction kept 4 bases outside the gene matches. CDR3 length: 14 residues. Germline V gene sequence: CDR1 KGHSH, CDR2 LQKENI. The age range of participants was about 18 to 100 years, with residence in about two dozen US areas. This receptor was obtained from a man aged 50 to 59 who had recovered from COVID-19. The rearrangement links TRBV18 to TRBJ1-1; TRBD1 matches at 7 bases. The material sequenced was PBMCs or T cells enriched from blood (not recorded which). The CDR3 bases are TGTGCCAGCTCAAGGGACAGCAAGAACACTGAAGCTTTCTTT. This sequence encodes CASSRDSKNTEAFF.